These 20 T cell receptor beta chains share one sample of origin, sequenced in a study of T-cell reconstitution after alpha-beta-depleted transplantation in children. During its preparation, the TCRbeta library received unique molecular identifiers. TCRdb reprocessed the PCR reads with MiXCR, giving one entry per CDR3 protein. The sample holds roughly 220,000 distinct CDR3 sequences, 9% to 10% seen once. The source material was PBMCs from the stem cell graft donor, sampled from the stem cell graft. These receptors were collected from a human donor who donated a stem cell graft to a child with SCID.

This clonotype was found many times. The chain uses TRBV5-1 and TRBJ2-2; D is possibly TRBD1 (5 bases). This CDR3 contains 15 residues. Germline assignment: CDR1 SGHRS and CDR2 YFSETQ. The V and J ends lost 0 bases and 5 bases respectively, with 11 bases between them. This chain's CDR3 is CASSLDLTVTGELFF. In DNA, the CDR3 is TGCGCCAGCAGCTTGGATCTGACAGTAACCGGGGAGCTGTTTTTT.

This clonotype was picked up many times. This sequence joins TRBV20-1 and TRBJ1-1; 7 nucleotides line up with TRBD1. The CDR3 totals 15 residues. The V segment lost 3 bases and the J segment 6 bases; nucleotides outside the gene matches: 13. In germline, CDR1 is DFQATT, CDR2 SNEGSKA (reference sequence). Here the CDR3 DNA reads TGCAGTGCTAGCCCAGACAGGGTGGGAGAAGCTGAAGCTTTCTTT. As protein: CSASPDRVGEAEAFF.

This clonotype came up many times. The chain is built from TRBV5-1 and TRBJ2-1; a possible D gene is TRBD1 (5 bases). V shed 4 bases and J shed 5 bases, with 13 bases lying between them. Germline loops: CDR1 SGHRS, CDR2 YFSETQ. The CDR3 runs to 14 residues. CDR3 loop: CASSGVGANNEQFF. Written as DNA, the CDR3 is TGCGCCAGCAGCGGGGTTGGGGCTAACAATGAGCAGTTCTTC.

This clonotype was recorded at least ten times. The chain has TRBV6-1 and TRBJ2-7; D is perhaps TRBD1 (5 bases). CDR1 and CDR2 (germline): MNHNS, SASEGT. Trimming removed 6 bases at V and 2 bases at J, with 5 bases between. This CDR3 has 11 amino acids. DNA for the CDR3: TGTGCCAGCAGGGACACCTACGAGCAGTACTTC. It yields the protein CASRDTYEQYF.

This clonotype was detected ten times or more. V is TRBV5-1 and J is TRBJ1-1; D uncertain. CDR3 length equals 15 residues. V was clipped by 3 bases and J by 1 base, with 13 bases between them. Germline lookup yields CDR1 SGHRS and CDR2 YFSETQ. The CDR3 DNA is TGCGCCAGCAGCTCCCTTGACATCCCGAACACTGAAGCTTTCTTT. This gives the protein CASSSLDIPNTEAFF.

This clonotype was detected many times. The CDR3 is CASSLSPRANTEAFF. DNA of the CDR3: TGTGCCAGCAGCTTATCGCCCAGGGCGAACACTGAAGCTTTCTTT. The V and J genes are TRBV11-2 and TRBJ1-1, with D possibly TRBD1 on 5 matching bases. The germline V gene encodes CDR1 SGHAT and CDR2 FQNNGV. The CDR3 covers 15 residues. V was trimmed by 2 bases and J by 1 base, leaving 11 bases between them.

This clonotype was detected many times. This chain connects TRBV6-2 or TRBV6-3 to TRBJ2-3; D ambiguous. CDR3 size: 13 residues. V dropped 5 bases and J dropped 7 bases, with 13 bases sitting between them. Germline CDR1 and CDR2: MNHEY and SVGEGT. This CDR3 is CASSPQSANTQYF. CDR3 nucleotides: TGTGCCAGCAGTCCTCAATCAGCGAATACGCAGTATTTT.

This clonotype was recorded at least ten times. V is TRBV10-3 and J is TRBJ1-2, with D perhaps matching TRBD1 (6 bases). The CDR3 consists of 13 residues. Germline values: CDR1 ENHRY, CDR2 SYGVKD. V was trimmed by 0 bases and J by 9 bases, leaving 11 bases between them. The CDR3 is CAISESGGSRYTF. As DNA, the CDR3 is TGTGCCATCAGTGAGTCTGGGGGCTCTCGCTACACCTTC.

This clonotype was recorded at least ten times. The chain uses TRBV4-2 and TRBJ2-5; D is undetermined. Trimming stripped 2 bases from V and 5 bases from J, with 9 bases between. CDR3 size: 13 residues. Looked up from germline, CDR1 is LGHNA and CDR2 is YNFKEQ. The chain's CDR3 is CASSQRSLETQYF. As DNA, the CDR3 is TGTGCCAGCAGCCAAAGGTCCCTCGAGACCCAGTACTTC.

The table lists this clonotype with many counts. This sequence joins TRBV5-1 and TRBJ1-1; possibly TRBD1 for D (5 bases). The V gene's germline CDR1 is SGHRS and CDR2 YFSETQ. Trimming took 8 bases from V and 5 from J, leaving 19 bases between them. CDR3 length: 14 residues. CDR3 protein: CASGWGIVETEAFF. The CDR3 nucleotides read TGCGCCAGTGGGTGGGGGATCGTTGAAACTGAAGCTTTCTTT.

This clonotype appeared many times. The chain combines TRBV20-1 with TRBJ2-7, with D unresolved. This CDR3 contains 11 residues. Germline lookup yields CDR1 DFQATT and CDR2 SNEGSKA (reference sequence). V was trimmed by 6 bases and J by 4 bases, leaving 10 bases between them. The CDR3 bases are TGCAGTGCCGGCGACTCGTACGAGCAGTACTTC. This encodes CSAGDSYEQYF.

This clonotype has at least ten counts. The chain is built from TRBV20-1 and TRBJ2-1; no reliable D call. The CDR3 covers 11 residues. CDR1 and CDR2 (germline): DFQATT, SNEGSKA (reference sequence). V lost 3 bases to trimming and J lost 8 bases, with 8 bases between them. The CDR3 DNA reads as TGCAGTGCTAGTATAAAGGATGAGCAGTTCTTC. The encoded protein is CSASIKDEQFF.

This clonotype was counted many times. This rearrangement joins TRBV20-1 to TRBJ1-2; TRBD1 agrees at 9 bases. The junction had 2 bases not matched to a gene; V was cut back by 1 base and J by 5 bases. Germline-derived CDR1 and CDR2 are DFQATT and SNEGSKA (reference sequence). This CDR3 has 13 amino acids. The CDR3 region has the DNA TGCAGTGCTAGAGGACAGGGGGGGTATGGCTACACCTTC. Encoded protein: CSARGQGGYGYTF.

The V and J genes are TRBV7-2 and TRBJ1-2; TRBD1 might be the D (5 bases). Germline CDR1 and CDR2: SGHTA and FQGNSA. CDR3 length equals 16 residues. Between the trimmed V and J ends, which lost 1 base and 4 bases, there was a span of 16 bases. The CDR3: CASSLGAGTLGYGYTF. The CDR3 coding sequence is TGTGCCAGCAGCTTAGGCGCAGGGACCCTGGGCTATGGCTACACCTTC.

This clonotype occurred many times. This chain uses TRBV6-5 with TRBJ1-2, with 7 bases identical to TRBD1. The CDR3 consists of 13 residues. Germline CDR1 reads MNHEY; CDR2 reads SVGAGI. Trimming took 6 bases from V and 4 from J; bases not matched to a gene: 5. The CDR3 region is CASRTGTAYGYTF. The CDR3 coding sequence is TGTGCCAGCAGGACCGGGACAGCCTATGGCTACACCTTC.

In this sample, this clonotype turned up many times. This chain connects TRBV20-1 to TRBJ1-4; D gene ambiguous. The CDR3 is 13 residues long. Per the germline V gene, CDR1 is DFQATT and CDR2 is SNEGSKA (reference sequence). The CDR3 here is CIFLDPTNEKLFF. The CDR3 DNA reads TGCATATTCCTCGACCCAACTAATGAAAAACTGTTTTTT.

Many counts were recorded for this clonotype. The J gene is TRBJ1-1, the V gene TRBV3-1; TRBD1 is a possible D gene (5 bases). Trimming removed 5 bases at V and 1 base at J, with 8 bases between. CDR3 length equals 13 residues. Germline assignment: CDR1 LGHDT and CDR2 YNNKEL (reference sequence). CDR3 nucleotide sequence: TGTGCCAGCAGCGTCGGACAGAACACTGAAGCTTTCTTT. As protein: CASSVGQNTEAFF.

This clonotype was seen ten or more times. DNA for the CDR3: TGCAGTGCCGCACAGGGCGACGACACTGAAGCTTTCTTT. Translating gives CSAAQGDDTEAFF. V is TRBV20-1 and J is TRBJ1-1; possibly TRBD1 for D (6 bases). Trimming removed 6 bases from V and 3 bases from J, with 14 bases in between. The CDR3 is 13 residues long. Looked up from germline, CDR1 is DFQATT and CDR2 is SNEGSKA (reference sequence).

At least ten counts were recorded for this clonotype. The chain couples TRBV7-3 to TRBJ2-5, with no clear D. Germline values: CDR1 SGHTA, CDR2 FQGTGA. The CDR3 sequence is 13 residues long. V lost 0 bases, J lost 4 bases, and 6 bases lay in between. The CDR3 coding sequence is TGTGCCAGCAGCTTAACGTTTGGAGAGACCCAGTACTTC. Its protein product is CASSLTFGETQYF.

This clonotype was observed many times. V and J are TRBV5-1 and TRBJ2-1; no firm D call. This CDR3 contains 15 residues. Germline-derived CDR1 and CDR2 are SGHRS and YFSETQ. V gave up 0 bases and J gave up 0 bases, with 7 bases separating them. The DNA for the CDR3 is TGCGCCAGCAGCTTGGCTCAGAGCTCCTACAATGAGCAGTTCTTC. Translation gives CASSLAQSSYNEQFF.